This is a list of T cell receptor beta chains from one sample in a study of T-cell reconstitution after alpha-beta-depleted transplantation in children. Via MiXCR, TCRdb re-called the PCR reads, giving one row per CDR3 protein. Found here are approximately 520,000 distinct CDR3 sequences, approximately 29% of them singletons; the top ten hold roughly 2.5%. The sample in question was PBMCs from the stem cell graft donor, obtained from the stem cell graft. All receptors come from a human donor who donated a stem cell graft to a child with aplastic anemia. The CDR3 runs from the conserved cysteine through the conserved F or W. Each record gives: J gene, clone size, V gene, D gene, CDR3 protein, CDR3 DNA. D genes are given only for firm matches. Clone size is not always given. Where it is, it says once, few, many or a class for expanded clones.

TRBJ2-1,.,TRBV4-2,TRBD2,CASSTGLAGGPGNEQFF,TGTGCCAGCAGCACCGGACTAGCGGGAGGGCCCGGCAATGAGCAGTTCTTC
TRBJ1-6,few,TRBV6-5,TRBD1,CASSYWGQGNSPLHF,TGTGCCAGCAGTTACTGGGGACAGGGAAATTCACCCCTCCACTTT
TRBJ1-1,few,TRBV12-3/TRBV12-4,.,CASSRTGKGNTEAFF,TGTGCCAGCAGTCGTACCGGGAAGGGGAACACTGAAGCTTTCTTT
TRBJ2-5,few,TRBV7-2,TRBD2,CASSSAGGETQYF,TGTGCCAGCAGCTCGGCGGGAGGAGAGACCCAGTACTTC
TRBJ1-6,few,TRBV12-3/TRBV12-4,.,CASRSAGSYNSPLHF,TGTGCCAGCAGGTCGGCCGGCTCCTATAATTCACCCCTCCACTTT
TRBJ2-7,few,TRBV27,TRBD1,CASSRTGTGGTYEQYF,TGTGCCAGCAGTAGAACCGGGACAGGGGGGACCTACGAGCAGTACTTC
TRBJ1-5,.,TRBV30,.,CAWNVGGFGNQPQHF,TGTGCCTGGAACGTGGGAGGGTTCGGCAATCAGCCCCAGCATTTT
TRBJ2-1,.,TRBV7-9,.,CATTGREYNEQFF,TGTGCCACCACAGGGCGAGAATACAATGAGCAGTTCTTC
TRBJ1-4,.,TRBV20-1,.,CSARGSSEKLFF,TGCAGTGCTAGGGGGAGTAGCGAAAAACTGTTTTTT
TRBJ2-3,.,TRBV7-2,.,CASSFGGKSTDTQYF,TGTGCCAGCAGCTTTGGGGGAAAGAGCACAGATACGCAGTATTTT
TRBJ2-1,.,TRBV5-6,TRBD1,CASSLGQGVSQFF,TGTGCCAGCAGCTTGGGGCAGGGGGTTTCGCAGTTCTTC
TRBJ2-5,.,TRBV29-1,TRBD1,CSVRSGTGYRETQYF,TGCAGCGTCAGGTCCGGGACAGGGTATCGAGAGACCCAGTACTTC
TRBJ2-2,.,TRBV7-2,TRBD2,CASSWGGSTGELFF,TGTGCCAGCAGCTGGGGGGGGAGCACCGGGGAGCTGTTTTTT
TRBJ1-1,.,TRBV29-1,.,CSVVTGTRNTEAFF,TGCAGCGTTGTTACCGGGACAAGGAACACTGAAGCTTTCTTT
TRBJ2-1,.,TRBV29-1,.,CSVDRAGINEQFF,TGCAGCGTTGACCGGGCAGGTATTAATGAGCAGTTCTTC
TRBJ1-5,.,TRBV19,TRBD1,CASSISTGVNQPQHF,TGTGCCAGTAGTATCTCCACAGGGGTCAATCAGCCCCAGCATTTT
TRBJ2-5,.,TRBV7-9,.,CASSQSYGASSETQYF,TGTGCCAGCAGCCAGTCCTATGGGGCGTCCTCTGAGACCCAGTACTTC
TRBJ2-3,.,TRBV29-1,TRBD2,CSSSQRESSDTQYF,TGCAGCTCGAGCCAGCGGGAGAGCTCAGATACGCAGTATTTT
TRBJ2-7,few,TRBV20-1,TRBD2,CSAGGQRESNEQYF,TGCAGTGCTGGCGGGCAGCGGGAGTCCAACGAGCAGTACTTC
TRBJ2-3,once,TRBV10-1,.,CASKASLATDTQYF,TGCGCCAGCAAGGCCTCCCTGGCCACAGATACGCAGTATTTT
TRBJ1-5,few,TRBV14,.,CASSQVGTHQPQHF,TGTGCCAGCAGCCAAGTGGGGACCCATCAGCCCCAGCATTTT
TRBJ1-2,.,TRBV5-5,.,CASSLFARGQSYGYTF,TGTGCCAGCAGCTTGTTTGCCCGGGGGCAAAGCTATGGCTACACCTTC
TRBJ1-1,.,TRBV29-1,.,CSVLPRTENTEAFF,TGCAGCGTTCTACCCAGGACAGAGAACACTGAAGCTTTCTTT
TRBJ2-1,.,TRBV12-3/TRBV12-4,TRBD2,CASSYSGRAPNEQFF,TGTGCCAGCAGCTATAGCGGGAGGGCCCCGAATGAGCAGTTCTTC
TRBJ2-4,few,TRBV20-1,TRBD2,CSASPIGTSGNIQYF,TGCAGTGCTAGTCCTATCGGGACTAGCGGAAACATTCAGTACTTC
TRBJ2-1,.,TRBV25-1,TRBD2,CASSVLAGLGEQFF,TGTGCCAGCAGTGTACTAGCGGGATTGGGTGAGCAGTTCTTC
TRBJ1-2,few,TRBV7-8,.,CASSADRNYGYTF,TGTGCCAGCAGCGCGGACAGAAACTATGGCTACACCTTC
TRBJ2-3,few,TRBV6-1,.,CASSTTFTDTQYF,TGTGCCAGCAGTACGACCTTCACAGATACGCAGTATTTT
TRBJ2-5,.,TRBV15,.,CATSRDLGTTGETQYF,TGTGCCACCAGCAGAGATCTAGGGACCACGGGGGAGACCCAGTACTTC
TRBJ2-7,.,TRBV14,.,CASSQDGLSSYEQYF,TGTGCCAGCAGCCAAGATGGACTTAGCTCCTACGAGCAGTACTTC
TRBJ2-1,.,TRBV14,.,CASSQDLPANEQFF,TGTGCCAGCAGCCAAGATCTTCCGGCAAATGAGCAGTTCTTC
TRBJ2-4,few,TRBV28,TRBD2,CASRRTSGHNKNIQYF,TGTGCCAGCAGAAGGACTAGCGGGCATAACAAAAACATTCAGTACTTC
TRBJ2-3,.,TRBV13,.,CASSLAPGPSTDTQYF,TGTGCCAGCAGCTTAGCCCCCGGGCCAAGCACAGATACGCAGTATTTT
TRBJ1-2,few,TRBV28,.,CASSLFPELAIGYGYTF,TGTGCCAGCAGTTTATTTCCCGAGCTCGCTATTGGCTATGGCTACACCTTC
TRBJ2-7,.,TRBV7-9,TRBD1,CASSSWTGNTYEQYF,TGTGCCAGCAGCTCGTGGACAGGGAATACCTACGAGCAGTACTTC